This is a list of T cell receptor beta chains from one sample in a study of cytomegalovirus exposure and HLA in healthy donors. Libraries were prepared by immunoSEQ multiplex PCR; TCRdb keeps only in-frame clonotypes and omits some of them. The table shows roughly 98,000 clones, with approximately 76% occurring only once. Input material: PBMCs. The receptor source for this set is a man aged 35 to 55 in good health and CMV-seronegative. Both conserved end residues are part of each CDR3. The order of the fields is clone size, V gene, D gene, J gene, CDR3 DNA, CDR3 protein. The D gene is left open where the match is weak. Clone size, where shown, is once, few, many, or a class for clones that have expanded.

>few|TRBV6-1|TRBD1|TRBJ2-7
TGTGCCAGCAGCCAGCGAAGCGGGACAGGGTACGAGCAGTACTTC
CASSQRSGTGYEQYF
>.|TRBV11-2|.|TRBJ1-3
TGTGCCAGCAGCTTAGATCGACACTCTGGAAACACCATATATTTT
CASSLDRHSGNTIYF
>.|TRBV19|TRBD1|TRBJ2-5
TGTGCCAGTAGTATAGGGGGGCCGACAGGGGGCAGGGAGACCCAGTACTTC
CASSIGGPTGGRETQYF
>few|TRBV21-1|.|TRBJ1-4
TGTGCCAGCATCCACAGAGCAACTAATGAAAAACTGTTTTTT
CASIHRATNEKLFF
>.|TRBV29-1|TRBD1|TRBJ2-1
TGCAGCGTTGACGGGCAGGGGGCAGGTGAGCAGTTCTTC
CSVDGQGAGEQFF
>.|TRBV27|.|TRBJ1-6
TGTGCCAGCAGTTTAATATCTTCACCCCTCCACTTT
CASSLISSPLHF
>.|TRBV11-1|TRBD1|TRBJ1-4
TGTGCCAGCAGCTCCGGGGGGACAGGGAGGAGGAATGAAAAACTGTTTTTT
CASSSGGTGRRNEKLFF
>once|TRBV10-3|TRBD1|TRBJ2-5
TGTGCCGCTTCCTACAGGGGCCAAGAGACCCAGTACTTC
CAASYRGQETQYF
>.|TRBV28|.|TRBJ1-2
TGTGCCAGCAGTTCCTACAGGGCCTTCTATGGCTACACCTTC
CASSSYRAFYGYTF
>.|TRBV11-3|TRBD1|TRBJ2-7
TGTGCCAGCAGCGCCCGGGACAGGCATTACGAGCAGTACTTC
CASSARDRHYEQYF
>.|TRBV5-4|.|TRBJ2-2
TGTGCCAGCAGCTTCGGGGGCGGGGAGCTGTTTTTT
CASSFGGGELFF
>.|TRBV5-1|TRBD2|TRBJ2-5
TGCGCCAGCAGCTTGGGACTAGCGGGTTTTGAGACCCAGTACTTC
CASSLGLAGFETQYF
>.|TRBV28|TRBD1|TRBJ2-2
TGTGCCAGCAGTTTCAGGACAGGGTTAAACGGGGAGCTGTTTTTT
CASSFRTGLNGELFF
>.|TRBV6-4|.|TRBJ2-6
TGTGCCAGCAGTGTTTCTCTAAGCTTCTCTGGGGCCAACGTCCTGACTTTC
CASSVSLSFSGANVLTF
>.|TRBV9|.|TRBJ1-3
TGTGCCAGCAGCGTAGAACAAGTGCCAAACACCATATATTTT
CASSVEQVPNTIYF
>.|TRBV7-2|TRBD2|TRBJ2-7
TGTGCCAGCAGGTGGACTAGCGAGGCCCTTTTAGAACAGTACTTC
CASRWTSEALLEQYF
>many|TRBV2|.|TRBJ1-5
TGTGCCAGCAGTGCAAGAGAGAACTATCAGCCCCAGCATTTT
CASSARENYQPQHF
>.|TRBV9|TRBD2|TRBJ2-7
TGTGCCAGCAGCGTAGGTGGCGGGAGTAACTACGAGCAGTACTTC
CASSVGGGSNYEQYF
>.|TRBV19|.|TRBJ1-5
TGTGCCAGTAGTACCCGATCCCGAGGCAATCAGCCCCAGCATTTT
CASSTRSRGNQPQHF
>.|TRBV30|TRBD2|TRBJ2-5
TGTGCCTCTGACCTAACTAGCGAAGAGACCCAGTACTTC
CASDLTSEETQYF
>.|TRBV9|.|TRBJ1-3
TGTGCCAGCAGCGTAGGAGACAGGCCCTCTGGAAACACCATATATTTT
CASSVGDRPSGNTIYF
>.|TRBV4-3|TRBD1|TRBJ2-1
TGCGCCAGCAGCCAAGTACAGGGGACTGAGCAGTTCTTC
CASSQVQGTEQFF
>.|TRBV18|TRBD1|TRBJ2-7
TGTGCCAGCTCACCCCGGGACAGGGAGGGATACGAGCAGTACTTC
CASSPRDREGYEQYF
>.|TRBV6-1|TRBD1|TRBJ2-1
TGTGCCAGCAGTGAAGCGAGGGGACAGAAGTACAATGAGCAGTTCTTC
CASSEARGQKYNEQFF
>.|TRBV5-6|.|TRBJ2-4
TGTGCCAGCAGCTTGGGGCAGTCAGGGCTAGCCAAAAACATTCAGTACTTC
CASSLGQSGLAKNIQYF
>.|TRBV9|TRBD1|TRBJ2-5
TGTGCCAGCAGCCCACGGGACAGGGGGGGGTACCAAGAGACCCAGTACTTC
CASSPRDRGGYQETQYF
>.|TRBV7-6|.|TRBJ2-1
TGTGCCAGCAGCTTACATCGGGGTGAGAATGAGCAGTTCTTC
CASSLHRGENEQFF
>.|TRBV5-1|.|TRBJ1-1
TGCGCCAGCAGCTTGCACGGACACCCTGAAGCTTTCTTT
CASSLHGHPEAFF
>.|TRBV7-2|.|TRBJ2-7
TGTGCCAGCATCGCCTTACGGGAGACAGGGTCCTACGAGCAGTACTTC
CASIALRETGSYEQYF
>.|TRBV6-4|.|TRBJ2-1
TGTGCCAGCAGTGTTGGGAACCTAGCCCCCAATGAGCAGTTCTTC
CASSVGNLAPNEQFF
>.|TRBV6-5|.|TRBJ2-7
TGTGCCAGCAGTTACTCAAGAGGCGGGGAGCAGTACTTC
CASSYSRGGEQYF
>.|TRBV7-2|TRBD2|TRBJ2-5
TGTGCCAGCTCCTACGGGGGGGGCGCCTCTTGGGAGACCCAGTACTTC
CASSYGGGASWETQYF
>.|TRBV13|TRBD2|TRBJ2-3
TGTGCCAGCAGCATTAGCGGGTCCGCAGATACGCAGTATTTT
CASSISGSADTQYF
>few|TRBV5-1|.|TRBJ2-1
TGCGCCAGCAGGCCGGACGGGGTGAGATTAAGGGATGAGCAGTTCTTC
CASRPDGVRLRDEQFF
>.|TRBV9|.|TRBJ2-7
TGTGCCAGCAGCGGTAGTGACTACGAGCAGTACTTC
CASSGSDYEQYF
>once|TRBV15|.|TRBJ2-2
TGTGCCACCAGCAGAGTCGGGGACACCTCAAACACCGGGGAGCTGTTTTTT
CATSRVGDTSNTGELFF
>.|TRBV6-5|TRBD2|TRBJ2-3
TGTGCCACCCGACTAGCGGGGGCGCGCACAGATACGCAGTATTTT
CATRLAGARTDTQYF